This T cell receptor beta chain was sequenced for a study of blood T cell repertoires in COVID-19. At the level of the study: The cDNA or gDNA used as material had been derived from T cells, B-cell-depleted T cells, or PBMCs.

As handled by the study authors: Using reference gene primer amplification, nucleated cell counts were estimated. TCRdb keeps only in-frame clones here, not all; method: immunoSEQ multiplex PCR. V and J calls and clone size come straight from that table; D and trimming were deduced from the DNA. The sample includes about 210,000 clones, just under 85% of them seen just once. Germline CDR1 reads MNHEY; CDR2 reads SMNVEV (reference sequence). CDR3 length: 12 amino acids. V lost 8 bases and J lost 2, with 9 bases in between. Sequencing was performed on peripheral blood. The sequence was obtained from a woman in her forties or fifties with active or convalescent COVID-19. The chain is built from TRBV27 and TRBJ1-1; D is unclear. CDR3 in amino acids: CASRTLNTEAFF. The CDR3 DNA sequence: TGTGCCAGCCGCACCCTAAACACTGAAGCTTTCTTT.